These T cell receptor beta chains were read from a single sample in a study of T cell responses to AZD1222 COVID-19 vaccine. TCRdb's table, derived via immunoSEQ multiplex PCR, lists solely in-frame clones and lacks some. The sample yields around 150,000 clones, less than 95% seen once. Sample: peripheral blood, taken on day 0 of AZD1222 vaccination. Receptors originate from an adult in good health. CDR3s include the opening cysteine and the closing phenylalanine or tryptophan. Fields, in order: J gene, V gene, CDR3 protein.

J gene: TRBJ1-5
V gene: TRBV5-5
CDR3 protein: CASSLPDRGQPQHF

J gene: TRBJ2-3
V gene: TRBV7-6
CDR3 protein: CASSPTADTQYF

J gene: TRBJ2-2
V gene: TRBV7-9
CDR3 protein: CASTLGGTGELFF

J gene: TRBJ2-1
V gene: TRBV19
CDR3 protein: CASSIFLAGGAYNEQFF

J gene: TRBJ1-3
V gene: TRBV7-9
CDR3 protein: CASSFSGGYGNTIYF

J gene: TRBJ2-1
V gene: TRBV5-1
CDR3 protein: CASGPLSGRSYNEQFF

J gene: TRBJ2-7
V gene: TRBV14
CDR3 protein: CASSLRRGWYEQYF

J gene: TRBJ2-4
V gene: TRBV5-1
CDR3 protein: CASSLAKEGLGSLGNIQYF

J gene: TRBJ1-1
V gene: TRBV3-1/TRBV3-2
CDR3 protein: CASSQTDEAFF

J gene: TRBJ2-5
V gene: TRBV7-9
CDR3 protein: CASSLEGLTGETQYF

J gene: TRBJ1-1
V gene: TRBV12-3/TRBV12-4
CDR3 protein: CASNMGSVKAFF

J gene: TRBJ2-3
V gene: TRBV24-1
CDR3 protein: CATDGGRGWTDTQYF

J gene: TRBJ1-6
V gene: TRBV4-2
CDR3 protein: CASSQVSGRGNSPLHF

J gene: TRBJ1-2
V gene: TRBV23-1
CDR3 protein: CASSQSGGLCYGYTF

J gene: TRBJ2-2
V gene: TRBV27
CDR3 protein: CASSLDFRSGGSGGELFF

J gene: TRBJ2-7
V gene: TRBV4-3
CDR3 protein: CASSQDLRGNYEQYF

J gene: TRBJ2-1
V gene: TRBV6-5
CDR3 protein: CASSYSAAGLLF

J gene: TRBJ2-2
V gene: TRBV3-1/TRBV3-2
CDR3 protein: CASSSRFLTGELFF

J gene: TRBJ1-2
V gene: TRBV24-1
CDR3 protein: CATSGEDGYTF

J gene: TRBJ1-2
V gene: TRBV5-1
CDR3 protein: CASSLAGPDRVSGYTF

J gene: TRBJ2-4
V gene: TRBV2
CDR3 protein: CASSVYSLLAKNIQYF

J gene: TRBJ1-1
V gene: TRBV6-5
CDR3 protein: CASSPTVLGTEAFF

J gene: TRBJ1-1
V gene: TRBV7-9
CDR3 protein: CASSLTGAMNTEAFF

J gene: TRBJ1-2
V gene: TRBV2
CDR3 protein: CASSEGRGISGYTF

J gene: TRBJ1-2
V gene: TRBV29-1
CDR3 protein: CSVWTAGYGYTF

J gene: TRBJ2-1
V gene: TRBV18
CDR3 protein: CASSPIPPGGLGEQFF

J gene: TRBJ1-6
V gene: TRBV3-1/TRBV3-2
CDR3 protein: CASSQRTGYNSPLHF

J gene: TRBJ2-1
V gene: TRBV11-3
CDR3 protein: CASSLGGLEQFF

J gene: TRBJ2-7
V gene: TRBV21-1
CDR3 protein: CASSFGTDPYEQYF

J gene: TRBJ2-1
V gene: TRBV3-1/TRBV3-2
CDR3 protein: CASSPGKMAGGNEQFF

J gene: TRBJ2-7
V gene: TRBV7-8
CDR3 protein: CASSLGLGYEQYF

J gene: TRBJ1-2
V gene: TRBV19
CDR3 protein: CASRQGLSYGYTF

J gene: TRBJ1-1
V gene: TRBV3-1/TRBV3-2
CDR3 protein: CASSLGQGAGEAFF

J gene: TRBJ2-3
V gene: TRBV10-2
CDR3 protein: CASSTLAVRADTQYF

J gene: TRBJ1-1
V gene: TRBV5-1
CDR3 protein: CASSRYRGGLTEAFF

J gene: TRBJ2-2
V gene: TRBV11-1
CDR3 protein: CASSFPYTNTGELFF

J gene: TRBJ1-3
V gene: TRBV2
CDR3 protein: CASSKTINTIYF

J gene: TRBJ1-1
V gene: TRBV4-1
CDR3 protein: CASGELRTSIPVPPEAFF

J gene: TRBJ2-1
V gene: TRBV11-3
CDR3 protein: CASSPGTANEQFF

J gene: TRBJ2-4
V gene: TRBV7-9
CDR3 protein: CASSFRTGPKNIQYF

J gene: TRBJ2-1
V gene: TRBV6-5
CDR3 protein: CASSFASGAYNEQFF

J gene: TRBJ1-1
V gene: TRBV29-1
CDR3 protein: CSVEVRGTEAFF

J gene: TRBJ2-5
V gene: TRBV14
CDR3 protein: CASSQRLAGLQETQYF

J gene: TRBJ2-7
V gene: TRBV5-6
CDR3 protein: CASSLYGLYEQYF

J gene: TRBJ1-2
V gene: TRBV9
CDR3 protein: CASSPRNREESGTF

J gene: TRBJ1-3
V gene: TRBV5-6
CDR3 protein: CASSLVGHNSGNTIYF

J gene: TRBJ2-7
V gene: TRBV20-1
CDR3 protein: CSARDLYEQYF

J gene: TRBJ1-5
V gene: TRBV28
CDR3 protein: CASGQYSNQPQHF

J gene: TRBJ2-1
V gene: TRBV24-1
CDR3 protein: CATSPEDSYNEQFF

J gene: TRBJ2-1
V gene: TRBV5-6
CDR3 protein: CASSVTGRGEQFF

J gene: TRBJ1-3
V gene: TRBV6-5
CDR3 protein: CASSPTVSGNTIYF

J gene: TRBJ2-5
V gene: TRBV7-9
CDR3 protein: CASSFRRGNQETQYF

J gene: TRBJ1-2
V gene: TRBV6-5
CDR3 protein: CASSYSEGRGGYTF

J gene: TRBJ1-2
V gene: TRBV5-6
CDR3 protein: CASSLAGTVYGYTF

J gene: TRBJ1-4
V gene: TRBV18
CDR3 protein: CASSRSAFPNEKLFF

J gene: TRBJ1-2
V gene: TRBV4-1
CDR3 protein: CASSQDPTIYGYTF